The rows below give T cell receptor beta chains drawn from one sample of a study of blood T cell repertoires in COVID-19. Measured with immunoSEQ multiplex PCR; TCRdb has only the in-frame clones, and not every one. There are 40,000 to 60,000 clones in the sample; about 83% occur only once, and approximately 6% lies in the top ten. Sequencing was carried out using peripheral blood. The receptor set was obtained from a woman aged 55 to 70 with acute or convalescent COVID-19. Both conserved end residues are part of each CDR3. The D gene is left open where the match is weak. Where a row states a size, it is once, few, many or the class of an expanded clone; other rows omit it.

V gene	D gene	J gene	clone size	CDR3 length	CDR3 protein	CDR3 DNA
TRBV5-6	NA	TRBJ1-2	NA	16	CASSLNRAQKTYGYTF	TGTGCCAGCAGCTTGAACAGGGCCCAAAAGACCTATGGCTACACCTTC
TRBV5-1	TRBD2	TRBJ2-1	NA	14	CASSAGLAGETQFF	TGCGCCAGCAGCGCGGGACTAGCGGGAGAGACGCAGTTCTTC
TRBV7-3	TRBD2	TRBJ2-3	few	15	CASSRSGGASDTQYF	TGTGCCAGCAGCCGTAGCGGGGGGGCATCAGATACGCAGTATTTT
TRBV14	NA	TRBJ2-1	NA	17	CASSHHVAASSYNEQFF	TGTGCCAGCAGCCACCACGTGGCGGCTAGCTCCTACAATGAGCAGTTCTTC
TRBV11-3	TRBD2	TRBJ2-3	once	16	CASSPTSGSTPDTQYF	TGTGCCAGCAGTCCGACTAGCGGGAGTACCCCAGATACGCAGTATTTT
TRBV4-1	TRBD1	TRBJ1-3	many	15	CASSQVQGTGNTIYF	TGCGCCAGCAGCCAAGTACAGGGGACTGGAAACACCATATATTTT
TRBV27	NA	TRBJ1-2	NA	15	CASSLAGGLDYGYTF	TGTGCCAGCAGTTTAGCCGGGGGGCTCGACTATGGCTACACCTTC
TRBV4-3	NA	TRBJ1-2	NA	16	CASSLLRQGHKYGYTF	TGCGCCAGCAGCCTATTGAGGCAGGGTCATAAGTATGGCTACACCTTC
TRBV7-9	TRBD1	TRBJ1-2	once	13	CASSLGQADGYTF	TGTGCCAGCAGCCTGGGACAGGCGGATGGCTACACCTTC
TRBV18	TRBD2	TRBJ2-3	NA	17	CASSPSSGLANTDTQYF	TGTGCCAGCTCACCATCTTCAGGACTAGCGAACACAGATACGCAGTATTTT